This entry features one T cell receptor (beta chain) sequence. The target of this receptor is not known. The record has no base qualities; no much larger clone is one base away. This entry is derived from a study of human T cells and chemical hapten exposure (dated by TCRdb to the early 2020s). Describing the broader study: For sensitization, 2% DPC in acetone was applied to a roughly 2 cm by roughly 2 cm area of upper inner arm skin. Throughout the study period of roughly 24 weeks, patients also received therapeutic DPC doses to the scalp every week. Patch testing was performed on the upper back with Finn chambers containing 0.01% DPC, and the patch tests were scored after 6 days according to International Contact Dermatitis Research Group standards. The mostly female patient cohort included alopecia areata with under or over 50% scalp involvement, alopecia totalis and alopecia universalis. Libraries were combined into a pool for sequencing, and differences in TCR yield between samples came mainly from small differences in library volumes within the pool. The study tracked peripheral blood TCR repertoire changes in vivo during primary and secondary sensitization to the hapten diphenylcyclopropenone (DPC) in alopecia patients. Blood was sampled from patients pre-sensitization (week 0) and at 2, 6 and about 24 weeks after DPC sensitization. For TCR sequencing, blood came from over 25 alopecia patients at anywhere from one to four time points (pre-sensitization, 2, 6 and 24 weeks). For every blood RNA sample, sequencing covered both the TCR alpha and TCR beta chains.

CDR1 and CDR2, looked up from the germline V gene, are MGHRA and YSYEKL. V and J are trimmed by 4 bases and 15 bases, and the gene matches miss 7 bases of the junction. The CDR3, cysteine through phenylalanine, is 12 amino acids long. Only CDR3 DNA remains: 36 bases, in frame from the first base. The protocol used for the library was RACE. Instrument used: NextSeq 500. During library preparation, unique molecular identifiers were attached to individual cDNA molecules so that TCRs could be counted in a quantitative, reproducible way. Per the source publication's procedure: A median of roughly 99,000 TCRs per sample was observed, with a range of about 20,000 to 750,000. The Decombinator software suite was used to annotate the V, J and CDR3 of the TCR reads. For the PS versus PT1 abundance plots, all samples were subsampled to the same number of TCRs (28,000). TCRs were defined as expanded if absent before sensitization and observed at least eight times at the 2-week time point. The public reads were reprocessed in TCRdb via fastp at Q25 and MiXCR, keeping in-frame beta chains. Each entry is one CDR3 protein sequence, shown with its most common DNA and genes. The V and J calls here are based on TCRdb, not the publication. This sample gives tens of thousands of distinct CDR3 sequences in total; 9% to 15% of them show up just once. The ten top clones hold approximately 1.9% of the sample.

Summary of the overall study and its limitations: Repeated subsampling changed both the strength of the expansion versus patch-test correlation and the threshold at which that correlation became significant. Expanded TCRs formed significantly more large CDR3 similarity clusters than pre-sensitization or healthy control sets, consistent with antigen-driven responses. No change with DPC sensitization was found in the number of TCRs above 1 in 1000 frequency, and no evidence of global repertoire structure alterations was found. A positive correlation was found between the number of PT1 expanded TCRs and patch test score, with significance reached at thresholds 8, 16 and 32 but not 4. Because all patients had alopecia, a presumed autoimmune disease, the immune response of the patients might differ from that of healthy individuals.

The time point label here, explained by the study, means: pre-sensitization, week 0. The treatment or condition label, read with the paper, signifies: therapeutic diphenylcyclopropenone sensitization with weekly scalp DPC. Total RNA was extracted from unfractionated whole blood that had been collected in Tempus Blood RNA tubes. At every patch-test visit, the blood draw took place before the patch test was put on. Patients were considered eligible if aged 18 to 70, diagnosed with alopecia and deemed suitable for DPC therapy, and patients were excluded if pregnant. This clonotype originated in a woman aged 40 to 50 with alopecia areata. Some clones in this sample may be carry-over from other donors' samples. The rearranged chain carries TRBV4-1 and TRBJ2-1; 9 junctional bases match TRBD1. The material was whole blood, obtained in connection with sensitization to the hapten diphenylcyclopropenone (DPC). The bases are TGCGCCAGCAGCCGGGACAGGGAAGACCCGTTCTTC. Translated, this gives CASSRDREDPFF.